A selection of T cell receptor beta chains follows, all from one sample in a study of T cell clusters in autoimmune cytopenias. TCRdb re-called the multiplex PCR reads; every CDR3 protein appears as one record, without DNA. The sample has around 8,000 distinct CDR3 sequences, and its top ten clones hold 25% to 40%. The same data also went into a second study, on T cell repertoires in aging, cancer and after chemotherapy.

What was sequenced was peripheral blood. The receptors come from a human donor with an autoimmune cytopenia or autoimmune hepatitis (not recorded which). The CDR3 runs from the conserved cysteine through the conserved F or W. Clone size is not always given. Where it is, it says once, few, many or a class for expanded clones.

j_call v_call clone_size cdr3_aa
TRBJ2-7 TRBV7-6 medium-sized CASSLSDRDTYEQYF
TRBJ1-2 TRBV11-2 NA CASSLDDKGGYTF
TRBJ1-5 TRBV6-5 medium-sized CASSSDHNQPQHF
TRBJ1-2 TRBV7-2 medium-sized CASSPQIPNYGYTF
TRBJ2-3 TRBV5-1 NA CASSLEGMKTDTQYF
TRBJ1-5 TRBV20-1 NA CSAIIRAGNQPQHF
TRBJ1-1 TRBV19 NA CASWGGRNTEAFF
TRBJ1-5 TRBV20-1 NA CSAGQGSFNNQPQHF
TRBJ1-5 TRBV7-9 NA CASSLDSDQPQHF
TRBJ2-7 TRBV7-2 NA CASRTGAFGLAEQYF
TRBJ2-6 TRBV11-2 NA CASSLSDSGANVLTF
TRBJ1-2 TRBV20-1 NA CSAPPGSTGGAYGYTF
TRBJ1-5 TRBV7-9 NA CASSPIRTGGQPQHF
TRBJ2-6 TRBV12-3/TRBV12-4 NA CASSLFPRWGVKSSGANVLTF
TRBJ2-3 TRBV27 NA CANSSGEGTDTQYF
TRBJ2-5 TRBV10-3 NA CAIGTGETQYF
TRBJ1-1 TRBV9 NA CASSADRVNTEAFF
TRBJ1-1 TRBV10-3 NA CAIRERGDTEAFF
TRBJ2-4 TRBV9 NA CASSVASGSNIQYF
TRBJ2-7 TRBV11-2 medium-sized CASSLEYTSYEQYF
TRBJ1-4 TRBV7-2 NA CASSLDRETTNEKLFF
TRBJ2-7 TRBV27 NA CASSLSPIRPYEQYF
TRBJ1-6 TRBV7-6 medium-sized CASSSDRGLSPLHF
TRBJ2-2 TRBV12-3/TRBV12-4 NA CASTLAGGSNTGELFF
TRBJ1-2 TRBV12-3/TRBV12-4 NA CASTTPQGASGYTF
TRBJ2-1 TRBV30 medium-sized CAWSSTRAGGEQFF
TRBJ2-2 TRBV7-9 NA CASSLAVRDRGNTGELFF
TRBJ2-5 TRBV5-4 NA CASSRGQGGETQYF
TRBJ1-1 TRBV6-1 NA CASSRDRAVTEAFF
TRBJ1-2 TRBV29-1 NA CSVLFYWDGRNYGYTF
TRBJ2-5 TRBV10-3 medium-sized CATSRGVVVGGGETQYF
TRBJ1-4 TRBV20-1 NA CSARRQVANEKLFF
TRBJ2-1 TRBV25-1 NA CASSELTSGRANEQFF
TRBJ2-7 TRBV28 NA CASRAGTQNYEQYF
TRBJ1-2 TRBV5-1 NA CASSFPAPGTGPYGYTF
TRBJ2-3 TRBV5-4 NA CASSLASGSVADTQYF
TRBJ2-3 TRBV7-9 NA CASSAPPRISKDTQYF
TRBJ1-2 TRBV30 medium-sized CAWSHGARGYTF
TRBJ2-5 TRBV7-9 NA CASSLASGYQETQYF
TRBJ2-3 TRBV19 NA CASSINPTGDTQYF
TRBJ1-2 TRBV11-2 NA CASSLDGTYGYTF
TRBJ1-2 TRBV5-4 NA CASSLAKMTGDGANYGYTF
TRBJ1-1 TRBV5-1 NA CASSLGTGNTEAFF
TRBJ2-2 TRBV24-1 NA CATSDLSGELFF
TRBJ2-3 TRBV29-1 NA CSIPLGRTSGRATDTQYF
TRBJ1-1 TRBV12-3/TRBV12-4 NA CASSLGSRYMNTEAFF
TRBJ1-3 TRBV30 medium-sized CAWSRTGNTGNTIYF
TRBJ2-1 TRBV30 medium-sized CAWSVLGTGNEQFF
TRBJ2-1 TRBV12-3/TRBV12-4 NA CASSPGLAGSSYNEQFF
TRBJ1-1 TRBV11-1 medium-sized CASSVSPNTEAFF